The rows below give T cell receptor beta chains drawn from one sample of a study of OX40 agonist ivuxolimab in advanced cancers. Repertoires were generated with immunoSEQ multiplex PCR, while TCRdb's copy carries only in-frame clones and drops some. This table holds some 41,000 clones, approximately 88% found once. Sample: CD4+ or CD8+ T cells sorted from blood, taken in a trial of the OX40 agonist ivuxolimab. The receptors here all came from an adult with an advanced solid tumor such as melanoma, head and neck, liver or kidney cancer. CDR3s include the opening cysteine and the closing phenylalanine or tryptophan. Fields, in order: V gene, J gene, D gene, clone size, CDR3 DNA, CDR3 protein. The D gene is left open where the match is weak. Only some rows state a clone size, as once, few, many or a class for expanded clones.

TRBV4-3	TRBJ2-3	-	-	TGCGCCAGCAGCCGAACCGGGACGGATGATACGCAGTATTTT	CASSRTGTDDTQYF
TRBV6-4	TRBJ2-3	TRBD1	once	TGTGCCAGCAGTACTAAGGGGGCTGATACGCAGTATTTT	CASSTKGADTQYF
TRBV5-1	TRBJ2-3	TRBD1	-	TGCGCCAGCAGCCCGGGACAGGGGAACACAGATACGCAGTATTTT	CASSPGQGNTDTQYF
TRBV5-1	TRBJ2-5	-	-	TGCGCCAGCAGCTTGAACAGGGCGGGGGAGACCCAGTACTTC	CASSLNRAGETQYF
TRBV5-6	TRBJ2-4	-	-	TGTGCCAGCAGCCCGGGACCTTTGGACATTCAGTACTTC	CASSPGPLDIQYF
TRBV6-5	TRBJ2-7	-	-	TGTGCCAGCAGATTGACAGACTCCTACGAGCAGTACTTC	CASRLTDSYEQYF
TRBV2	TRBJ1-1	TRBD1	-	TGTGCCAGCAACCCCGACAGGGCCACTGAAGCTTTCTTT	CASNPDRATEAFF
TRBV25-1	TRBJ2-2	-	-	TGTGCCAGGGAATCGGGATCTGTGGCCGGGGAGCTGTTTTTT	CARESGSVAGELFF
TRBV13	TRBJ2-5	-	-	TGTGCCAGCAGCTTAAAGGTGGGCGCCCAGACCCAGTACTTC	CASSLKVGAQTQYF
TRBV5-1	TRBJ2-1	-	-	TGCGCCAGCAGCGCCCAACATGAGCAGTTCTTC	CASSAQHEQFF
TRBV27	TRBJ2-3	-	-	TGTGCCAGCAGATTTAGTTCTGGAGATACGCAGTATTTT	CASRFSSGDTQYF
TRBV5-5	TRBJ1-1	-	few	TGTGCCAGCAGCTTGCAACGGATGAACACTGAAGCTTTCTTT	CASSLQRMNTEAFF
TRBV6-5	TRBJ2-2	-	-	TGTGCCAGCAGTTATAACAGGGCTAGGAACACCGGGGAGCTGTTTTTT	CASSYNRARNTGELFF
TRBV6-5	TRBJ1-4	-	-	TGTGCCAGCAGTTTATCCGGGGCCGACGGGGAAAAACTGTTTTTT	CASSLSGADGEKLFF
TRBV6-5	TRBJ1-5	-	-	TGTGCCAGCAGTTACTCGGCAGGGAATCAGCCCCAGCATTTT	CASSYSAGNQPQHF
TRBV7-2	TRBJ2-5	-	-	TGTGCCAGCAGCCAAAACCAGGGTGAAGAGACCCAGTACTTC	CASSQNQGEETQYF
TRBV7-3	TRBJ2-2	-	-	TGTGCCAGCAGCTTAAACAACTATGGGGGGCTGTTTTTT	CASSLNNYGGLFF
TRBV20-1	TRBJ1-2	TRBD1	-	TGCAGCCTGGGACAGGATGGCTACACCTTC	CSLGQDGYTF
TRBV27	TRBJ1-5	-	-	TGTGCCAGCAGTTCGAGGGGCACCAATCAGCCCCAGCATTTT	CASSSRGTNQPQHF
TRBV7-9	TRBJ2-5	-	-	TGTGCCAGCAGCTTAAGGGGGGACGAGACCCAGTACTTC	CASSLRGDETQYF
TRBV12-5	TRBJ1-2	-	-	TGTGCTAGTGGTCCCCCCGTATCCCGGAGTGGCTACACCTTC	CASGPPVSRSGYTF
TRBV5-1	TRBJ1-1	-	-	TGCGCCAGCAGCTTGGTGGACCCAAGGACTGAAGCTTTCTTT	CASSLVDPRTEAFF
TRBV7-2	TRBJ1-5	-	-	TGTGCCAGCAGCTTAGGGGGCAGGGTTGGCAATCAGCCCCAGCATTTT	CASSLGGRVGNQPQHF
TRBV4-1	TRBJ1-1	-	-	TGCGCCAGCAGCCCAAGGGTCCAAGGACCCGGCTACAGGCCTGGGGAAGCTTTCTTT	CASSPRVQGPGYRPGEAFF
TRBV7-7	TRBJ2-1	-	-	TGTGCTAGCAGCTTAGCTGGAAAGAATGAGCAGTTCTTC	CASSLAGKNEQFF
TRBV18	TRBJ1-2	-	-	TGTGCCAGCTCACCATCGGGACAATACAGCTATGGCTACACCTTC	CASSPSGQYSYGYTF
TRBV11-3	TRBJ1-4	TRBD1	-	TGTGCCAGCAGCTTAGGAGGGGGCTATGAAAAACTGTTTTTT	CASSLGGGYEKLFF
TRBV4-1	TRBJ1-3	-	-	TGCGCCAGCAGCCTTCTCTCTGGGTTCAACGGGGCAGGGTCGAACACCATATATTTT	CASSLLSGFNGAGSNTIYF
TRBV29-1	TRBJ1-1	TRBD1	-	TGCAGCGTTGCAAGGACAGGCGAGTTAAACACTGAAGCTTTCTTT	CSVARTGELNTEAFF
TRBV2	TRBJ2-7	-	-	TGTGCCAGCAGGGAAATCCAAACCAGGAGCTCCTACGAGCAGTACTTC	CASREIQTRSSYEQYF
TRBV6-5	TRBJ1-4	-	-	TGTGCCAGCAGTTACGTGGCCGCAGCTAATGAAAAACTGTTTTTT	CASSYVAAANEKLFF
TRBV29-1	TRBJ2-3	-	-	TGCAGCCACGAGAGTCCAGGGAGCACAGATACGCAGTATTTT	CSHESPGSTDTQYF
TRBV4-1	TRBJ2-1	TRBD2	-	TGCGCCAGCAGCTTCCGGTCGATAGCGGGGGATGAGGGCAATGAGCAGTTCTTC	CASSFRSIAGDEGNEQFF
TRBV27	TRBJ2-3	-	-	TGTGCCAGCAGTGCCCTTTACGGGGCGGGCACAGATACGCAGTATTTT	CASSALYGAGTDTQYF
TRBV29-1	TRBJ2-1	TRBD1	-	TGCAGCGTTTCCGGACAGGGAGCCTACAATGAGCAGTTCTTC	CSVSGQGAYNEQFF
TRBV19	TRBJ1-4	TRBD1	once	TGTGCCAGTAGTACTCGGACAGGGAATGAAAAACTGTTTTTT	CASSTRTGNEKLFF
TRBV5-4	TRBJ2-1	TRBD1	-	TGTGCCAGCAGCTACCGGGACAGGATCTACAATGAGCAGTTCTTC	CASSYRDRIYNEQFF
TRBV29-1	TRBJ1-2	-	once	TGCAGCGTTGAAGATCCGGTCAGGGGCCCCTATGGCTACACCTTC	CSVEDPVRGPYGYTF
TRBV7-9	TRBJ1-3	-	-	TGTGCCAGCAGCTTAGGGGGGGCGCAGGACACCATATATTTT	CASSLGGAQDTIYF
TRBV6-1	TRBJ1-1	-	-	TGTGCCAGCAGCCTCCAAACAGACCTTGAAGCTTTCTTT	CASSLQTDLEAFF
TRBV7-6	TRBJ2-7	-	-	TGTGCCAGCAGCTTAGCCAGGGGTTTTGGGGCCTACGAGCAGTACTTC	CASSLARGFGAYEQYF
TRBV2	TRBJ2-7	TRBD2	-	TGTGCCAGCAGTGGCACTAGCGGGGGGGCCGGGTACTTC	CASSGTSGGAGYF
TRBV27	TRBJ2-7	-	-	TGTGCCAGCAGTTTAAAGGGTACGGGCTCCTACGAGCAGTACTTC	CASSLKGTGSYEQYF
TRBV10-2	TRBJ1-1	-	-	TGCGCCAGCAGTGCTAGGACAGACTCCCCTGAAGCTTTCTTT	CASSARTDSPEAFF
TRBV30	TRBJ1-1	-	-	TGTGCCTGGAGAAGGGTGGGGGCTCCGGGCCGGGAAGCTTTCTTT	CAWRRVGAPGREAFF
TRBV5-1	TRBJ2-5	TRBD1	-	TGCGCCAGCAGCTTGAGGACAGGGGGTGGCGAGACCCAGTACTTC	CASSLRTGGGETQYF
TRBV4-2	TRBJ2-7	-	medium-sized	TGTGCCAGCAGCCAAGAGTCCCAGGGAACCTACGAGCAGTACTTC	CASSQESQGTYEQYF
TRBV5-1	TRBJ2-3	-	-	TGCGCCAGCAGCTTCATACCTTCGATCTCAGATACGCAGTATTTT	CASSFIPSISDTQYF
TRBV4-3	TRBJ2-7	TRBD2	-	TGCGCCAGCAGCCAAAGACTAGCGGGGGCCTACGAGCAGTACTTC	CASSQRLAGAYEQYF
TRBV11-3	TRBJ1-1	-	few	TGTGCCAGCAGCCCGGGGGCTTCCAACACTGAAGCTTTCTTT	CASSPGASNTEAFF
TRBV7-6	TRBJ2-5	-	-	TGTGCCAGCAGCCCAAGACAGCAAGAGACCCAGTACTTC	CASSPRQQETQYF
TRBV7-8	TRBJ2-5	-	-	TGTGCCAGCAGCAAGGGCATCTCAGAGACCCAGTACTTC	CASSKGISETQYF
TRBV5-1	TRBJ2-3	TRBD1	-	TGCGCCAGCAGCTTGGGCCAGTGGACAGGGGGGTCAGATACGCAGTATTTT	CASSLGQWTGGSDTQYF